The present T cell receptor beta chain was sequenced within a study of T cell responses to AZD1222 COVID-19 vaccine. Across the study: Some second doses came at about 4 weeks and others at about 12 weeks; these were pooled.

The V gene end was trimmed by 5 bases and the J gene end by 12 bases; junction bases not matched to a gene: 9. The CDR3 is 13 residues long. Germline CDR1 MDHEN, CDR2 SYDVKM. This table comes from immunoSEQ multiplex PCR, and its TCRdb copy is limited to in-frame clones, with some not included. The sample has around 130,000 clones; 89% are singletons. The origin of this receptor is an adult in good health. The genes are TRBV28 and TRBJ1-2, with 10 bases lining up with TRBD1. This specimen consisted of peripheral blood, obtained on day 0 of AZD1222 vaccination. The CDR3 DNA sequence: TGTGCCAGCAGTCGCGACAGGGGGCGATGGGACACCTTC. Protein product: CASSRDRGRWDTF.